The rows below give T cell receptor beta chains drawn from one sample of a study of shared clonotypes between healthy human individuals. Here immunoSEQ multiplex PCR was the method, and the copy in TCRdb shows in-frame clones only, minus some. The sample lists about 2.1 million clones; about 93% were seen once. The sample taken for sequencing was naive CD8+ T cells from PBMCs. The receptor set was obtained from a man between 18 and 35 years old in good health. Some clones in this sample may be carry-over from other donors' samples. Each CDR3 is given with its conserved first and last residue. Each record gives: CDR3 protein, CDR3 DNA, V gene, D gene, clone size, J gene. A D gene is named only where the DNA matches it firmly. Only part of the rows carry a size: once, few, many, or a class if the clone is expanded.

CDR3aa: CAWTLGVSSGNTIYF
CDR3nt: TGTGCCTGGACCCTTGGGGTGAGCTCTGGAAACACCATATATTTT
v_gene: TRBV30
d_gene: NA
abundance: once
j_gene: TRBJ1-3

CDR3aa: CASSQEVRLAGFDEQFF
CDR3nt: TGCGCCAGCAGCCAAGAGGTGCGGCTAGCGGGTTTCGATGAGCAGTTCTTC
v_gene: TRBV4-3
d_gene: TRBD2
abundance: NA
j_gene: TRBJ2-1

CDR3aa: CASSDPALDRAKNIQYF
CDR3nt: TGTGCCAGCAGTGATCCGGCGTTGGACAGAGCCAAAAACATTCAGTACTTC
v_gene: TRBV2
d_gene: NA
abundance: NA
j_gene: TRBJ2-4

CDR3aa: CASSGGRVDEQFF
CDR3nt: TGCGCCAGCAGTGGCGGCCGGGTGGATGAGCAGTTCTTC
v_gene: TRBV10-2
d_gene: NA
abundance: NA
j_gene: TRBJ2-1

CDR3aa: CASSIGPEQFF
CDR3nt: TGTGCCAGCAGCATCGGACCAGAGCAGTTCTTC
v_gene: TRBV7-9
d_gene: NA
abundance: NA
j_gene: TRBJ2-1

CDR3aa: CASSLGPVGTQYF
CDR3nt: TGCGCCAGCAGCTTGGGACCCGTTGGGACCCAGTACTTC
v_gene: TRBV5-1
d_gene: NA
abundance: NA
j_gene: TRBJ2-5

CDR3aa: CASSSRGLAGGRSYNEQFF
CDR3nt: TGTGCCAGCAGTTCAAGGGGACTAGCGGGAGGGCGCTCCTACAATGAGCAGTTCTTC
v_gene: TRBV27
d_gene: TRBD2
abundance: NA
j_gene: TRBJ2-1

CDR3aa: CASSPGQGVGGNTIYF
CDR3nt: TGTGCCAGCTCGCCGGGACAGGGGGTCGGTGGAAACACCATATATTTT
v_gene: TRBV5-4
d_gene: TRBD1
abundance: NA
j_gene: TRBJ1-3

CDR3aa: CASSWTGLETQYF
CDR3nt: TGTGCCAGCAGTTGGACAGGGTTGGAGACCCAGTACTTC
v_gene: TRBV28
d_gene: TRBD1
abundance: NA
j_gene: TRBJ2-5

CDR3aa: CASSPKDGFSNQPQHF
CDR3nt: TGTGCCAGCAGTCCTAAGGACGGGTTCAGCAATCAGCCCCAGCATTTT
v_gene: TRBV27
d_gene: NA
abundance: once
j_gene: TRBJ1-5

CDR3aa: CASSEALRLAGDFTGELFF
CDR3nt: TGTGCCAGCAGTGAAGCGCTACGGCTAGCGGGCGACTTCACCGGGGAGCTGTTTTTT
v_gene: TRBV6-1
d_gene: TRBD2
abundance: NA
j_gene: TRBJ2-2

CDR3aa: CASSEFDSGNQPQHF
CDR3nt: TGTGCCAGCAGTGAATTCGACAGCGGCAATCAGCCCCAGCATTTT
v_gene: TRBV25-1
d_gene: NA
abundance: NA
j_gene: TRBJ1-5

CDR3aa: CASSPRGGSSNTEAFF
CDR3nt: TGTGCCAGCAGCCCGAGGGGGGGGTCCTCCAACACTGAAGCTTTCTTT
v_gene: TRBV5-4
d_gene: NA
abundance: once
j_gene: TRBJ1-1

CDR3aa: CASIQDGYLGKGYTF
CDR3nt: TGTGCCAGCATCCAAGACGGGTACCTAGGGAAAGGCTACACCTTC
v_gene: TRBV2
d_gene: NA
abundance: NA
j_gene: TRBJ1-2

CDR3aa: CASSEASQGIRAFF
CDR3nt: TGTGCCAGCAGTGAAGCGTCACAGGGTATACGAGCTTTCTTT
v_gene: TRBV2
d_gene: NA
abundance: NA
j_gene: TRBJ1-1

CDR3aa: CSVRDSPNTGELFF
CDR3nt: TGCAGCGTTCGGGACAGTCCGAACACCGGGGAGCTGTTTTTT
v_gene: TRBV29-1
d_gene: TRBD1
abundance: NA
j_gene: TRBJ2-2

CDR3aa: CASGIAGLTDTQYF
CDR3nt: TGTGCCAGCGGTATAGCGGGGCTCACAGATACGCAGTATTTT
v_gene: TRBV7-9
d_gene: TRBD2
abundance: NA
j_gene: TRBJ2-3